Sequencing of this TCR beta chain was carried out in a study of cytomegalovirus exposure and HLA in healthy donors. Notes on the study in general: DRB1 showed the most TCR associations and HLA-C the fewest in a later analysis, as rates varied by HLA locus. Other equally common chains were less clonally expanded than HLA-associated TCR beta chains, a later analysis showed.

The PCR was carried out with 60 Vbeta primers and 13 Jbeta primers. Clones were read by immunoSEQ multiplex PCR, and TCRdb kept only the in-frame ones, dropping some. The sample lists around 190,000 clones, 70% to 85% occurring once. Regarding this clone: Its specificity is not known.

This CDR3 has 16 residues. Germline CDR1 is MGHRA and CDR2 is YSYEKL. J lost 7 bases, V lost 2 bases, and 5 bases had no gene match. The receptor comes from a woman aged 25 to 39 in good health and CMV-seropositive. The specimen was PBMCs. V and J are TRBV4-1 and TRBJ2-1; 13 nucleotides align to TRBD2. For the CDR3, the DNA is TGCGCCAGCAGCCAACAACTAGCGGGAGGGCAGAATGAGCAGTTCTTC. This encodes CASSQQLAGGQNEQFF.